Shown below are 30 T cell receptor beta chains from a single sample sequenced in a study of blood T cell repertoires in COVID-19. Data came from immunoSEQ multiplex PCR; TCRdb stores just in-frame clones and leaves some out. Of about 130,000 clones in the sample, approximately 83% are singletons; the top ten hold around 8.4%. The sequencing input was PBMCs or T cells enriched from blood (not recorded which). The receptor source for this set is a man in his fifties or sixties who had recovered from COVID-19.

The chain links TRBV18 to TRBJ2-3, with a tentative D call TRBD1 (6 bases). CDR3 length equals 17 residues. V lost 2 bases, J lost 2 bases, and 17 bases lay in between. Germline loops: CDR1 KGHSH, CDR2 LQKENI. The CDR3 sequence: CASSPEERQDNTDTQYF. Here the CDR3 DNA reads TGTGCCAGCTCACCAGAAGAACGACAGGATAACACAGATACGCAGTATTTT.

The rearrangement joins TRBV9 to TRBJ1-5, with D tentatively TRBD1 (6 bases). The CDR3 length is 15 residues. Per the germline V gene, CDR1 is SGDLS and CDR2 is YYNGEE. Trimming cost V 3 bases and J 1 base, with 11 bases left between them. The CDR3 DNA follows: TGTGCCAGCAGCGCTACAGGGAGAAGCAATCAGCCCCAGCATTTT. Translating it yields CASSATGRSNQPQHF.

This chain connects TRBV5-3 to TRBJ2-7; 7 positions match TRBD2. TRBV5-3 qualifies as an ORF whose function is uncertain. The length of the CDR3 is 14 residues. V lost 4 bases and J lost 1; bases outside the gene matches: 5. CDR3: CARSPGRVSYEQYF. The CDR3 DNA reads as TGTGCCAGAAGCCCTGGGAGGGTTTCCTACGAGCAGTACTTC.

The J gene is TRBJ2-1, the V gene TRBV7-2; possible D gene TRBD2, 6 bases. Trimming pared 5 bases from V and 15 bases from J, leaving 17 bases between. In germline, CDR1 is SGHTA, CDR2 FQGNSA. The CDR3 sequence is 12 residues long. The CDR3 coding sequence is TGTGCCAGCAGCCAGGGACTGTTGGGGGGGTTCTTC. Its protein is CASSQGLLGGFF.

The chain couples TRBV5-1 to TRBJ1-1, with 8 bases aligning to TRBD1. This CDR3 spans 12 amino acids. V lost 3 bases, J lost 8 bases, and 3 bases stayed unmatched. The germline V gene encodes CDR1 SGHRS and CDR2 YFSETQ. CDR3 sequence: CASSWTGWEAFF. Here the CDR3 DNA reads TGCGCCAGCAGCTGGACAGGGTGGGAAGCTTTCTTT.

V gene TRBV6-2 or TRBV6-3 combines with J gene TRBJ1-2; perhaps TRBD1 as D (5 bases). This CDR3 is 12 amino acids long. V lost 3 bases and J 12 bases, leaving 14 bases between the germline ends. Germline V CDR1 and CDR2: MNHEY, SVGEGT. The CDR3 DNA is TGTGCCAGCAGTTATGGGCAGGGTAGTAACACCTTC. Amino acid sequence: CASSYGQGSNTF.

The genes are TRBV5-1 and TRBJ2-5; 9 bases map to TRBD1. The length of the CDR3 is 14 residues. Germline trimming cut 3 bases from V and 5 bases from J; bases unmatched to any gene: 5. CDR1 SGHRS and CDR2 YFSETQ come from the germline V gene. CDR3: CASSYGQGRETQYF. In DNA, the CDR3 is TGCGCCAGCAGCTACGGACAGGGGCGGGAGACCCAGTACTTC.

V gene TRBV15 combines with J gene TRBJ1-1, with 9 bases lining up with TRBD1. The junction had 4 bases not matched to a gene; V was cut back by 1 base and J by 4 bases. CDR3 size: 15 residues. The germline CDR1 and CDR2 sequences are LNHNV and YYDKDF (reference sequence). The CDR3 region has the DNA TGTGCCACCAGCAGAGGACAGGGGGACGGCACTGAAGCTTTCTTT. Amino acids: CATSRGQGDGTEAFF. The whole variable domain, remainder taken from reference TRBV15 and TRBJ1-1, is DAMVIQNPRYQVTQFGKPVTLSCSQTLNHNVMYWYQQKSSQAPKLLFHYYDKDFNNEADTPDNFQSRRPNTSFCFLDIRSPGLGDTAMYLCATSRGQGDGTEAFFGQGTRLTVV.

V usage is TRBV25-1 and J usage is TRBJ1-3, with D maybe TRBD1 (5 bases). V gave up 5 bases and J gave up 0 bases, with 17 bases separating them. Germline V gene lookup returns CDR1 MGHDK and CDR2 SYGVNS. The CDR3 consists of 17 residues. CDR3 protein: CASSPRGGILSGNTIYF. As DNA, the CDR3 is TGTGCCAGCAGTCCGAGGGGAGGCATCCTCTCTGGAAACACCATATATTTT.

This sequence joins TRBV5-4 and TRBJ2-7; D ambiguous. Germline assignment: CDR1 SGHNT and CDR2 YYREEE (reference sequence). Between the trimmed V and J ends, which lost 2 bases and 0 bases, there was a span of 6 bases. This CDR3 has 13 residues. The CDR3 region is CASSFSSSYEQYF. CDR3 in DNA: TGTGCCAGCAGCTTTAGCAGCTCCTACGAGCAGTACTTC.

The rearrangement links TRBV6-5 to TRBJ1-2; 9 nucleotides match TRBD1. The CDR3 runs to 15 residues. V was clipped by 5 bases and J by 5 bases; unmatched bases: 9. The germline V gene has CDR1 MNHEY and CDR2 SVGAGI. CDR3 region: CASSPGQGGSYGYTF. DNA for the CDR3: TGTGCCAGCAGTCCGGGACAGGGAGGGAGTTATGGCTACACCTTC.

The rearrangement links TRBV12-3 or TRBV12-4 to TRBJ1-2; TRBD1 matches at 10 bases. With V trimmed by 5 bases and J by 8 bases, 2 bases remained unmatched. This CDR3 spans 12 amino acids. CDR3 in amino acids: CASSGQGGGYTF. The CDR3 DNA sequence: TGTGCCAGCAGTGGACAGGGGGGCGGCTACACCTTC.

The V call is TRBV11-2, the J call TRBJ1-5; D is ambiguous. The germline V gene has CDR1 SGHAT and CDR2 FQNNGV. The V end lost 0 bases, the J end lost 0 bases, and 6 bases lay between the germline ends. The CDR3 contains 15 residues. In nucleotides, the CDR3 is TGTGCCAGCAGCTTAGACTCCTCTAGCAATCAGCCCCAGCATTTT. Its translation is CASSLDSSSNQPQHF.

This clone was recorded a few times. The chain recombines TRBV7-8 with TRBJ2-7, with 7 positions matching TRBD2. The CDR3 has 16 residues. Trimming removed 1 base from V and 1 base from J; junction bases left unmatched: 7. The germline V gene has CDR1 SGHVS and CDR2 FQNEAQ. The CDR3 DNA is TGTGCCAGCAGCTTAGGGGGGGGAGGGACTTCCTACGAGCAGTACTTC. This sequence encodes CASSLGGGGTSYEQYF.

In its sample, this clone was seen a few times. V usage is TRBV4-1 and J usage is TRBJ2-7, with a possible D match to TRBD1 (6 bases). V was pared by 0 bases and J by 6 bases, with 15 bases between. Per the germline V gene, CDR1 is MGHRA and CDR2 is YSYEKL. This CDR3 comprises 15 residues. The CDR3 region is CASSQEEVPGAEQYF. CDR3 nucleotide sequence: TGCGCCAGCAGCCAAGAGGAAGTACCAGGGGCCGAGCAGTACTTC.

The J gene is TRBJ2-2, the V gene TRBV28, with D perhaps TRBD1 (5 bases). Per germline, CDR1 MDHEN and CDR2 SYDVKM. Trimming removed 2 bases at V and 5 bases at J, with 12 bases between. CDR3 size: 15 residues. The CDR3: CASSLVQGRTGELFF. The CDR3 DNA reads TGTGCCAGCAGTTTAGTCCAGGGTCGGACCGGGGAGCTGTTTTTT.

This rearrangement joins TRBV7-2 to TRBJ1-4, with 10 bases lining up with TRBD1. This CDR3 has 19 amino acids. The V and J ends lost 3 bases and 0 bases, in that order; junction bases with no gene match: 10. Germline CDR1 reads SGHTA; CDR2 reads FQGNSA. The CDR3 DNA follows: TGTGCCAGCAGCTTCCCACGGGACAGGGGATCCGCAACTAATGAAAAACTGTTTTTT. It translates to CASSFPRDRGSATNEKLFF.

The V call is TRBV9, the J call TRBJ1-6, with D unresolved. V lost 0 bases and J lost 8, with 6 bases in between. Germline CDR1 SGDLS, CDR2 YYNGEE. The CDR3 is 13 residues long. CDR3 residues: CASSVDPDSPLHF. DNA of the CDR3: TGTGCCAGCAGCGTAGACCCGGATTCACCCCTCCACTTT.

The chain combines TRBV5-3 with TRBJ2-4; TRBD1 aligns across 9 bases. TRBV5-3 is an open reading frame, and its role is uncertain. The CDR3 has 14 amino acids. Unmatched junction bases numbered 1, after V lost 3 bases and J lost 3 bases. This chain's CDR3 is CARSWTGVKNIQYF. As DNA, the CDR3 is TGTGCCAGAAGCTGGACAGGGGTCAAAAACATTCAGTACTTC.

V is TRBV28 and J is TRBJ1-5; D is undetermined. Trimming took off 8 bases at V and 3 bases at J, with 20 bases between the two ends. The CDR3 consists of 16 residues. CDR1 MDHEN and CDR2 SYDVKM come from the germline V gene. This CDR3 is CASYDTVGGDNQPQHF. The CDR3 region has the DNA TGTGCCAGCTATGACACGGTCGGAGGTGACAATCAGCCCCAGCATTTT.

V is TRBV10-3 and J is TRBJ2-3; D might be TRBD1 (5 bases). CDR1 is ENHRY, CDR2 SYGVKD, per germline. There are 14 residues in the CDR3. Trimming stripped 0 bases from V and 3 bases from J, with 7 bases between. CDR3 in amino acids: CAISESSGTDTQYF. Written as DNA, the CDR3 is TGTGCCATCAGTGAGTCCTCAGGGACAGATACGCAGTATTTT.

This chain links TRBV19 with TRBJ2-3; TRBD1 might be the D (6 bases). This CDR3 spans 14 amino acids. The germline V and J ends were trimmed by 9 bases and 0 bases, with 13 bases remaining between them. In germline, CDR1 is LNHDA, CDR2 SQIVND (reference sequence). DNA of the CDR3: TGTGCCAGCCGACGGACAGTCAGCACAGATACGCAGTATTTT. Translating gives CASRRTVSTDTQYF.

V usage is TRBV19 and J usage is TRBJ1-2, with 10 bases that match TRBD1. Losses at the gene ends were 3 bases for V and 6 bases for J; bases not matched to a gene: 4. CDR3 length equals 14 residues. CDR1 and CDR2 from the germline V gene are LNHDA and SQIVND (reference sequence). CDR3 DNA: TGTGCCAGTAGTATTGACAGGGGGCAGAATGGCTACACCTTC. Protein product: CASSIDRGQNGYTF.

This sequence joins TRBV19 and TRBJ1-2; the match to TRBD1 covers 9 bases. In germline, CDR1 is LNHDA, CDR2 SQIVND (reference sequence). CDR3 size: 17 residues. V lost 6 bases, J lost 6 bases, and 17 bases stayed unmatched. The CDR3 is CASSRALMGQGGDGYTF. The CDR3 nucleotides are TGTGCCAGTAGCCGCGCCCTCATGGGACAGGGTGGCGATGGCTACACCTTC.

The count of this clone is one. This chain connects TRBV9 to TRBJ1-5; D gene ambiguous. V was shortened by 4 bases and J by 0 bases, with 20 bases between the two germline ends. Germline CDR1 SGDLS, CDR2 YYNGEE. The CDR3 has 18 amino acids. DNA for the CDR3: TGTGCCAGCAGCCCAAAAGTGGAGACGGATAATAGCAATCAGCCCCAGCATTTT. Encoded protein: CASSPKVETDNSNQPQHF.

Remarks on this clone: The sample contains more than one DNA sequence encoding this CDR3. The genes are TRBV19 and TRBJ2-2, with 7 bases fitting TRBD1. This CDR3 is built from 16 residues. Trimming at V came to 1 base and at J to 0 bases, leaving 2 bases not matched to a gene. Germline loops: CDR1 LNHDA, CDR2 SQIVND (reference sequence). The chain's CDR3 is CASSIGGGANTGELFF. CDR3 nucleotide sequence: TGTGCCAGTAGTATAGGAGGGGGCGCGAACACCGGGGAGCTGTTTTTT.

The J gene is TRBJ2-1, the V gene TRBV11-1; no clear D. This CDR3 is 13 amino acids long. Germline V gene sequence: CDR1 SGHAT, CDR2 FQDESV (reference sequence). Trimming took 0 bases from V and 4 from J, leaving 4 bases between them. For the CDR3, the DNA is TGTGCCAGCAGCTTAGCGCTATACAATGAGCAGTTCTTC. Translated: CASSLALYNEQFF.

The chain links TRBV24-1 to TRBJ1-1; unclear D gene. From germline, CDR1 is KGHDR and CDR2 SFDVKD. Trimming cost V 5 bases and J 7 bases, with 19 bases left between them. CDR3 length: 15 amino acids. The CDR3 DNA reads as TGTGCCACCAGTGTCCCCGAGAGGAGGAGCGGTGAAGCTTTCTTT. This gives the protein CATSVPERRSGEAFF.

The CDR3 spells CASSLAGGRREQFF. CDR3 DNA sequence: TGTGCCAGCAGCTTAGCGGGGGGGCGCCGTGAGCAGTTCTTC. This rearrangement joins TRBV5-4 to TRBJ2-1, with TRBD2 matching over 10 bases. Germline V gene lookup returns CDR1 SGHNT and CDR2 YYREEE (reference sequence). This CDR3 comprises 14 residues. After removal of 2 bases from V and 9 bases from J, the junction contained 5 bases not matched to a gene.

The J gene is TRBJ2-7, the V gene TRBV3-1 (or the pseudogene TRBV3-2); TRBD1 might be the D (6 bases). The CDR3 runs 18 residues. V was trimmed by 0 bases and J by 3 bases, leaving 21 bases between them. Germline V gives CDR1 LGHDT, CDR2 YNNKEL (reference sequence). CDR3 DNA sequence: TGTGCCAGCAGCCAAGATCTTTTTGGGCAACAGGGACACTACGAGCAGTACTTC. It encodes CASSQDLFGQQGHYEQYF.